Listed below are T cell receptor beta chains from one sample, sequenced in a study of shared clonotypes between healthy human individuals. Generated by immunoSEQ multiplex PCR, the TCRdb table keeps only in-frame clones and is missing some. This sample has 1.5 million to 2.5 million clones; just under 95% occur once, and the top ten carry roughly 1%. The sample taken for sequencing was naive CD8+ T cells sorted from blood. The receptors were gathered from a man aged 18 to 29 in good health. CDR3s leave out the opening cysteine and the closing phenylalanine or tryptophan. Each record gives: J gene, V gene, D gene, clone size, CDR3 protein. The D gene is left open where the match is weak. Clone size appears in some rows only: once, few, many, or a class for an expanded clone.

j_call: TRBJ2-1
v_call: TRBV14
d_call: NA
clone_size: NA
cdr3_aa: ASSPPLGRYNEQF

j_call: TRBJ2-3
v_call: TRBV4-2
d_call: NA
clone_size: NA
cdr3_aa: AVRLTDTDTQY

j_call: TRBJ1-6
v_call: TRBV27
d_call: TRBD1
clone_size: NA
cdr3_aa: ASSLVGTADSPLH

j_call: TRBJ1-6
v_call: TRBV6-5
d_call: NA
clone_size: few
cdr3_aa: ASSYSDYYNSPLH

j_call: TRBJ2-7
v_call: TRBV4-3
d_call: NA
clone_size: NA
cdr3_aa: ASSQGTDLSYEQY

j_call: TRBJ2-7
v_call: TRBV7-6
d_call: TRBD1
clone_size: NA
cdr3_aa: ASSLWDRGLDEQY

j_call: TRBJ1-1
v_call: TRBV5-4
d_call: TRBD1
clone_size: NA
cdr3_aa: ASSLDRGPPMNTEAF

j_call: TRBJ2-1
v_call: TRBV7-8
d_call: TRBD2
clone_size: NA
cdr3_aa: ASSFPGGGISYNEQF

j_call: TRBJ1-6
v_call: TRBV7-9
d_call: NA
clone_size: NA
cdr3_aa: ASSESPAGENSPLH

j_call: TRBJ2-7
v_call: TRBV5-4
d_call: TRBD1
clone_size: NA
cdr3_aa: ASSWPDRGNEQY

j_call: TRBJ2-6
v_call: TRBV27
d_call: NA
clone_size: NA
cdr3_aa: ASSLWGPAGANVLT

j_call: TRBJ2-2
v_call: TRBV6-1
d_call: TRBD1
clone_size: NA
cdr3_aa: ASSVQTGPGELF